What follows is one T cell receptor beta chain and its context. Its target is not known. Germline V lookup: CDR1 MNHEY, CDR2 SMNVEV (reference sequence). The CDR3 contains 13 residues. Trimming shortened V by 2 bases and J by 2 bases, and 7 bases separated the two germline ends. Here immunoSEQ multiplex PCR was the method, and the copy in TCRdb shows in-frame clones only, minus some. Counted here are some 35,000 clones, 65% to 75% occurring once; the ten biggest clones make up roughly a sixth. The sample originates from a study of cytotoxic CD8 clonotypes in ibrutinib-treated CLL. General study points: Baseline clonality exceeded age-matched healthy donors and tracked circulating CD8+ T-cell counts.

Libraries of TCR beta were made from 1.5 to 2.5 micrograms of genomic DNA that came from cryopreserved PBMCs. The sequenced sample was PBMCs, obtained at disease progression, from a patient treated with ibrutinib. The chain joins TRBV27 to TRBJ2-7, with D uncertain. The TCR originated in a human donor with chronic lymphocytic leukemia. For the CDR3, the DNA is TGTGCCAGCAGTTTAGAACGGACCTACGAGCAGTACTTC. This codes for CASSLERTYEQYF.